This is a list of T cell receptor beta chains from one sample in a study of cytomegalovirus exposure and HLA in healthy donors. TCRdb's table, derived via immunoSEQ multiplex PCR, lists solely in-frame clones and lacks some. Among around 150,000 clones listed, 83% were seen once. Sequenced: PBMCs. The receptor source for this set is a man in his forties or fifties in good health and CMV-seropositive. Each CDR3 is given with its conserved first and last residue. The D gene is left open where the match is weak. Rows give clone size only sometimes, using once, few, many, or a class for an expanded clone.

>TRBV28|TRBJ2-7|.|TRBD1
CASSSHPGTGGSHEQYF
TGTGCCAGCAGTTCCCACCCCGGGACAGGGGGGTCCCACGAGCAGTACTTC
>TRBV7-9|TRBJ1-5|.|.
CASRLDRQEPQHF
TGTGCCAGCAGGCTCGACAGGCAAGAGCCCCAGCATTTT
>TRBV27|TRBJ1-4|.|.
CASTTSAGGEKLFF
TGTGCCAGCACCACCTCCGCGGGAGGTGAAAAACTGTTTTTT
>TRBV6-1|TRBJ1-3|.|TRBD1
CASKGGLSGNTIYF
TGTGCCAGCAAAGGGGGCCTCTCTGGAAACACCATATATTTT
>TRBV28|TRBJ2-7|.|TRBD2
CAIRERETGEQYF
TGTGCCATCAGGGAGCGGGAAACTGGTGAGCAGTACTTC
>TRBV19|TRBJ1-1|.|.
CASGDTEAFF
TGTGCCAGCGGGGACACTGAAGCTTTCTTT
>TRBV7-9|TRBJ1-4|.|.
CSSKDQGEKLFF
TGTTCCAGCAAGGACCAGGGGGAAAAACTGTTTTTT
>TRBV9|TRBJ1-1|.|TRBD1
CASSVEGGGQGGTEAFF
TGTGCCAGCAGCGTAGAAGGCGGGGGACAGGGCGGAACTGAAGCTTTCTTT
>TRBV5-1|TRBJ2-6|.|.
CASSLAGLAGANVLTF
TGCGCCAGCAGCTTGGCAGGGCTGGCTGGGGCCAACGTCCTGACTTTC
>TRBV27|TRBJ2-7|.|TRBD1
CASRDRNYEQYF
TGTGCCAGCAGGGACAGGAACTACGAGCAGTACTTC
>TRBV15|TRBJ2-1|.|.
CATSRALRSYNEQFF
TGTGCCACCAGCAGAGCTTTGCGGTCTTACAATGAGCAGTTCTTC
>TRBV5-4|TRBJ1-4|.|TRBD1
CASSLQGQGASEKLFF
TGTGCCAGCAGCCTGCAGGGACAGGGGGCATCTGAAAAACTGTTTTTT
>TRBV5-1|TRBJ2-7|.|.
CASSLGVDFSYEQYF
TGCGCCAGCAGTTTGGGGGTCGACTTCTCCTACGAGCAGTACTTC
>TRBV30|TRBJ2-2|once|TRBD2
CAWSRRGDTGELFF
TGTGCCTGGAGTAGGCGGGGGGACACCGGGGAGCTGTTTTTT
>TRBV12-5|TRBJ2-7|.|TRBD2
CASGLLAGVLGEQYF
TGTGCTAGTGGCCTTCTAGCGGGAGTATTAGGCGAGCAGTACTTC
>TRBV28|TRBJ2-3|.|.
CASSVREQYF
TGTGCCAGCAGCGTGAGGGAGCAGTATTTT
>TRBV19|TRBJ1-5|.|.
CASSIGTPRGRGNQPQHF
TGTGCCAGTAGTATAGGGACCCCCCGAGGGAGGGGCAATCAGCCCCAGCATTTT
>TRBV7-9|TRBJ1-4|.|TRBD1
CASSLGLTGQGFEKLFF
TGTGCCAGCAGCTTAGGTCTGACGGGACAGGGTTTTGAAAAACTGTTTTTT
>TRBV27|TRBJ2-6|.|.
CASRGNGANVLTF
TGTGCCAGCCGGGGGAATGGGGCCAACGTCCTGACTTTC
>TRBV11-2|TRBJ1-5|once|TRBD1
CASSLILTDRGFNQPQHF
TGTGCCAGCAGCTTAATTCTGACGGACAGGGGATTCAATCAGCCCCAGCATTTT
>TRBV11-2|TRBJ2-1|.|TRBD2
CASSLEWTSGIEQFF
TGTGCCAGCAGCTTAGAATGGACTAGCGGGATCGAGCAGTTCTTC
>TRBV5-6|TRBJ2-3|.|TRBD2
CASSLPGLGLDTQYF
TGTGCCAGCAGCTTACCGGGACTAGGACTGGATACGCAGTATTTT
>TRBV2|TRBJ2-3|.|.
CASNLAADTQYF
TGTGCCAGCAATTTAGCCGCAGATACGCAGTATTTT
>TRBV28|TRBJ2-7|.|.
CASSFVEGRFEQYF
TGTGCCAGCAGTTTCGTCGAAGGGAGGTTCGAGCAGTACTTC
>TRBV5-6|TRBJ1-4|.|.
CASSLGGLHNEKLFF
TGTGCCAGCAGCTTGGGGGGACTGCATAATGAAAAACTGTTTTTT
>TRBV11-2|TRBJ1-1|.|TRBD1
CASSARGDTEAFF
TGTGCCAGCAGCGCCAGGGGGGACACTGAAGCTTTCTTT
>TRBV5-1|TRBJ2-7|.|.
CASNVGGQSYEQYF
TGCGCCAGCAATGTAGGTGGGCAGAGCTACGAGCAGTACTTC
>TRBV6-5|TRBJ1-1|.|.
CASRVQVNTEAFF
TGTGCCAGCAGGGTACAGGTGAATACTGAAGCTTTCTTT
>TRBV20-1|TRBJ2-7|.|TRBD1
CSAGTGPEQYF
TGCAGTGCTGGGACAGGGCCCGAGCAGTACTTC
>TRBV4-1|TRBJ2-1|.|TRBD2
CASSQGLGLTYNEQFF
TGCGCCAGCAGCCAAGGTTTGGGACTAACATACAATGAGCAGTTCTTC
>TRBV28|TRBJ2-1|.|TRBD2
CASSFGLEKQFF
TGTGCCAGCAGTTTCGGACTAGAAAAGCAGTTCTTC
>TRBV2|TRBJ2-3|.|TRBD2
CASRMGEGTDTQYF
TGTGCCAGCAGGATGGGGGAGGGGACAGATACGCAGTATTTT
>TRBV19|TRBJ2-3|few|TRBD2
CASTYSGGYTDTQYF
TGTGCCAGTACATATAGCGGGGGCTACACAGATACGCAGTATTTT
>TRBV6-1|TRBJ1-6|.|TRBD1
CASRGDRNSPLHF
TGTGCCAGCAGAGGGGACAGAAATTCACCCCTCCACTTT
>TRBV6-1|TRBJ2-2|.|TRBD2
CASSDSGRDTGELFF
TGTGCCAGCAGTGATAGCGGGAGGGACACCGGGGAGCTGTTTTTT
>TRBV2|TRBJ1-6|.|.
CASSGVRGENSPLHF
TGTGCCAGCAGCGGGGTCCGGGGAGAAAATTCACCCCTCCACTTT
>TRBV5-5|TRBJ1-4|.|.
CASSRLQGRGNEKLFF
TGTGCCAGCAGCCGATTGCAGGGACGGGGGAATGAAAAACTGTTTTTT
>TRBV7-6|TRBJ2-7|.|TRBD1
CASSRDRGSYEQYF
TGTGCCAGCAGCAGGGACAGGGGATCCTACGAGCAGTACTTC
>TRBV10-1|TRBJ2-1|once|.
CASSLGGADEQFF
TGCGCCAGCTCCTTAGGGGGAGCCGATGAGCAGTTCTTC
>TRBV15|TRBJ1-1|.|.
CATSRFTFRDTQINTEAFF
TGTGCCACCAGCAGATTCACTTTCCGGGACACGCAGATCAACACTGAAGCTTTCTTT
>TRBV19|TRBJ1-5|.|.
CASSVHSTLGRGGQPQHF
TGTGCCAGTAGTGTCCATAGTACTCTGGGGAGGGGAGGACAGCCCCAGCATTTT
>TRBV6-5|TRBJ1-5|once|.
CASSLQGSGQPQHF
TGTGCCAGCAGTCTTCAGGGTTCGGGTCAGCCCCAGCATTTT
>TRBV9|TRBJ2-1|.|TRBD2
CASSVLAGVYNEQFF
TGTGCCAGCAGCGTCCTAGCGGGAGTCTACAATGAGCAGTTCTTC
>TRBV5-6|TRBJ2-7|.|.
CASSSQGSEQYF
TGTGCCAGCAGCTCCCAGGGGAGCGAGCAGTACTTC
>TRBV2|TRBJ2-7|.|TRBD2
CATGLAGPLGQYF
TGTGCTACGGGACTAGCGGGACCGCTGGGGCAGTACTTC
>TRBV6-1|TRBJ2-7|.|TRBD1
CASSDWVVVERTGGYEQYF
TGTGCCAGCAGTGATTGGGTTGTCGTTGAGAGGACAGGGGGCTACGAGCAGTACTTC
>TRBV5-1|TRBJ2-5|.|TRBD2
CASSLSGGPQETQYF
TGCGCCAGCAGCTTGTCGGGAGGGCCCCAAGAGACCCAGTACTTC
>TRBV28|TRBJ1-1|.|.
CASKRKNTEAFF
TGTGCCAGCAAGCGGAAAAACACTGAAGCTTTCTTT
>TRBV27|TRBJ2-7|.|.
CASSNRVLPYEQYF
TGTGCCAGCAGTAACAGGGTTTTACCCTACGAGCAGTACTTC
>TRBV29-1|TRBJ2-7|once|TRBD1
CSVVAGGHREQYF
TGCAGCGTTGTTGCAGGGGGCCATCGGGAGCAGTACTTC
>TRBV7-9|TRBJ1-1|.|TRBD1
CSSSLGTEPSTEAFF
TGTTCCAGCAGCTTAGGGACAGAGCCATCCACTGAAGCTTTCTTT
>TRBV30|TRBJ1-2|.|.
CAWSVTGLGYTF
TGTGCCTGGAGTGTAACAGGTCTTGGCTACACCTTC
>TRBV27|TRBJ1-6|.|.
CASRGGGDASPLHF
TGTGCCAGCCGCGGGGGGGGCGATGCTTCACCCCTCCACTTT
>TRBV7-9|TRBJ1-2|.|TRBD1
CSSSLDRAGSHYGYTF
TGTTCCAGCAGCTTGGACAGGGCAGGCTCCCACTATGGCTACACCTTC
>TRBV2|TRBJ2-1|few|TRBD2
CATLSGRANEQFF
TGTGCCACACTGAGCGGGAGGGCAAATGAGCAGTTCTTC
>TRBV15|TRBJ1-5|once|TRBD1
CATSPRRFGDRGSFGGNQPQHF
TGTGCCACCAGCCCCCGAAGATTTGGGGACAGGGGTTCCTTTGGAGGTAATCAGCCCCAGCATTTT
>TRBV6-6|TRBJ1-5|.|.
CASSYSSGMHQPQHF
TGTGCCAGCAGTTACTCTTCAGGGATGCATCAGCCCCAGCATTTT
>TRBV6-1|TRBJ1-2|.|.
CASSEGRGNYGYTF
TGTGCCAGCAGTGAAGGTCGGGGGAACTATGGCTACACCTTC